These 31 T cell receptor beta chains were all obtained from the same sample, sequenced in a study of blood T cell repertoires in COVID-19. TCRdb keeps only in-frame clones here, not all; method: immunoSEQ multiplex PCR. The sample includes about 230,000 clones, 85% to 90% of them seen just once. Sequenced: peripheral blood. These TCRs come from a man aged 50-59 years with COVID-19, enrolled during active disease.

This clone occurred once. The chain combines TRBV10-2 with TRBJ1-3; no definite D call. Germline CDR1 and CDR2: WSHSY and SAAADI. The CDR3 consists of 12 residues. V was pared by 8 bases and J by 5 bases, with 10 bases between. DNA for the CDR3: TGCGCCAGCGAGGGTCATAGAAACACCATATATTTT. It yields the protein CASEGHRNTIYF.

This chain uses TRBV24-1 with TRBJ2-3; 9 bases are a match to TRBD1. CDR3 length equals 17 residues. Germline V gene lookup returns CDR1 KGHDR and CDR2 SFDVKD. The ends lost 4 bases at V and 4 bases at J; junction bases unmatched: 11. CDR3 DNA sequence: TGTGCCACCAGTGAGGGACAGGGAGTTCCTGACGCAGATACGCAGTATTTT. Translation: CATSEGQGVPDADTQYF.

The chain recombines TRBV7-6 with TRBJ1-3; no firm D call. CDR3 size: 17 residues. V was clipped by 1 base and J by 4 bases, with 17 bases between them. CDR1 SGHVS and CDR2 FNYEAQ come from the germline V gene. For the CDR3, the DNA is TGTGCCAGCAGCTTAGAGGGTTCCGGAGGCATCGGAAACACCATATATTTT. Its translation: CASSLEGSGGIGNTIYF.

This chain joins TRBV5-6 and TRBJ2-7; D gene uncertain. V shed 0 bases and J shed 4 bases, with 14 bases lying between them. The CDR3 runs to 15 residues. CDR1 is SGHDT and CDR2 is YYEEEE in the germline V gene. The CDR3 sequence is CASSLGGASLYEQYF. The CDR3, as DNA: TGTGCCAGCAGCTTGGGTGGTGCTAGTTTGTACGAGCAGTACTTC.

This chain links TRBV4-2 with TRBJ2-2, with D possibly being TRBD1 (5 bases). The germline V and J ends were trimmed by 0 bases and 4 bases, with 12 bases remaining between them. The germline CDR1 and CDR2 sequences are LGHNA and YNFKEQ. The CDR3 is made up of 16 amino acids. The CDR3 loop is CASSQDSGIGTGELFF. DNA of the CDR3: TGTGCCAGCAGCCAAGACTCAGGGATTGGCACCGGGGAGCTGTTTTTT.

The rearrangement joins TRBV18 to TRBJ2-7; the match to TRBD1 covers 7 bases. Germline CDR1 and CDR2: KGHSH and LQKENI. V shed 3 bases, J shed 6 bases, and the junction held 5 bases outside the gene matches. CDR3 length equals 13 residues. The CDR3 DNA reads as TGTGCCAGCTCACCCGGGGACAGCCGCGAGCAGTACTTC. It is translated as CASSPGDSREQYF.

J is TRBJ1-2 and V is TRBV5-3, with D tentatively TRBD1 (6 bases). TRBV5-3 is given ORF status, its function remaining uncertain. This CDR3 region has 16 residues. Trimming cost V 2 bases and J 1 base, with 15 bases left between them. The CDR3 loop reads CARSFGTLPFNYGYTF. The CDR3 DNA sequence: TGTGCCAGAAGCTTCGGGACACTCCCTTTTAACTATGGCTACACCTTC.

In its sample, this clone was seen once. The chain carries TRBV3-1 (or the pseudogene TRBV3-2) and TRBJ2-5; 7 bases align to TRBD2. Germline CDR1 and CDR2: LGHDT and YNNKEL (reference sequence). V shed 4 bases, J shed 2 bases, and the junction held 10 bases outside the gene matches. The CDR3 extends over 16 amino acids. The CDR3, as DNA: TGTGCCAGCAGCCCCCTGAGTAGCGGGCCACAAGAGACCCAGTACTTC. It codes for CASSPLSSGPQETQYF.

The CDR3 loop is CARSLALDIYGYTF. The DNA for the CDR3 is TGTGCCAGAAGCTTAGCCCTCGACATATATGGCTACACCTTC. The J gene is TRBJ1-2, the V gene TRBV7-5; the D call in the table, TRBD1, was not verified against the DNA. TRBV7-5 is flagged as a pseudogene. This CDR3 is built from 14 residues.

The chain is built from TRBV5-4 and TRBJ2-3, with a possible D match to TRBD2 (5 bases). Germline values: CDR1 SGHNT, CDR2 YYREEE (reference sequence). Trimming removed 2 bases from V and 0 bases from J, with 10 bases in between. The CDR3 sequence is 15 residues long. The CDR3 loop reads CASSFDYGSTDTQYF. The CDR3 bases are TGTGCCAGCAGCTTTGACTACGGGAGCACAGATACGCAGTATTTT. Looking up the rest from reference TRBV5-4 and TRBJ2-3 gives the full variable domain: ETGVTQSPTHLIKTRGQQVTLRCSSQSGHNTVSWYQQALGQGPQFIFQYYREEENGRGNFPPRFSGLQFPNYSSELNVNALELDDSALYLCASSFDYGSTDTQYFGPGTRLTVL.

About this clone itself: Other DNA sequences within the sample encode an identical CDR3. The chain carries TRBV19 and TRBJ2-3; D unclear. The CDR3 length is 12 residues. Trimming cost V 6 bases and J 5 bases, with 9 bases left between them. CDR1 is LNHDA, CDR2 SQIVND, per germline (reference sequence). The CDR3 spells CASSPRGDTQYF. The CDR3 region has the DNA TGTGCCAGTAGCCCACGCGGAGATACGCAGTATTTT.

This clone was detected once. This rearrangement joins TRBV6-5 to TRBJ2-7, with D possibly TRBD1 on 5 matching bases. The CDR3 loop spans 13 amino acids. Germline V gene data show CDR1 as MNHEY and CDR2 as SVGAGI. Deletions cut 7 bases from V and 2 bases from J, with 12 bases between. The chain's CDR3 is CASTARGTYEQYF. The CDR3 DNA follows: TGTGCCAGCACGGCAAGGGGTACCTACGAGCAGTACTTC.

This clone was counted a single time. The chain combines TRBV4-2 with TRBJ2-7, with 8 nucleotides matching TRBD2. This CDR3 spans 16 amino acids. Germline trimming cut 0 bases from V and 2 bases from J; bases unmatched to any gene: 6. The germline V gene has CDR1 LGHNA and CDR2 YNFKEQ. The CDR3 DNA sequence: TGTGCCAGCAGCCAAGATTTAGCGGGGTCCACCTACGAGCAGTACTTC. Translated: CASSQDLAGSTYEQYF.

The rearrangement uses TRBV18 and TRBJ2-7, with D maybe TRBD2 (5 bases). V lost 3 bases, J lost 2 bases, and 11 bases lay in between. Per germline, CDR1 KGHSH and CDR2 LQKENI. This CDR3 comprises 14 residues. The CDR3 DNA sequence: TGTGCCAGCTCACCTGCGAGGGCAGCCTACGAGCAGTACTTC. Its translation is CASSPARAAYEQYF.

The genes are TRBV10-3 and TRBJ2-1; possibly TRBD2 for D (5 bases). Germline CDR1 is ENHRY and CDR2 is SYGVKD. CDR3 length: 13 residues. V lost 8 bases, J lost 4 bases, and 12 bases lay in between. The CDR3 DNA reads TGTGCCATCGCGGGTCCCGAATACAATGAGCAGTTCTTC. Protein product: CAIAGPEYNEQFF.

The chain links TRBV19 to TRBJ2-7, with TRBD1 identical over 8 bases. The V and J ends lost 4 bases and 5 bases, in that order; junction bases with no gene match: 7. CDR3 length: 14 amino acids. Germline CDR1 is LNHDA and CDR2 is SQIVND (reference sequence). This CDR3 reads CASSTTGQGDEQYF. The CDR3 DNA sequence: TGTGCCAGTAGTACTACCGGACAGGGTGACGAGCAGTACTTC.

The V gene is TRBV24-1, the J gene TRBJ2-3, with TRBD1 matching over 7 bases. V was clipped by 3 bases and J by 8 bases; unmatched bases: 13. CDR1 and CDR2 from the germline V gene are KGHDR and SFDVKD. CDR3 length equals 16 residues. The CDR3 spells CATSDAVGGLKGTQYF. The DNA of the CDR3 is TGTGCCACCAGTGATGCCGTAGGGGGCCTTAAGGGTACGCAGTATTTT.

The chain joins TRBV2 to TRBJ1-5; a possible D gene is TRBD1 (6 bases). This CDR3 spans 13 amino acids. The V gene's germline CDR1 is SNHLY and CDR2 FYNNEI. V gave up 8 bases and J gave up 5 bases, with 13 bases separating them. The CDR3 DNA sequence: TGTGCCAGCCGAGGGGGGGTGGATCAGCCCCAGCATTTT. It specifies CASRGGVDQPQHF.

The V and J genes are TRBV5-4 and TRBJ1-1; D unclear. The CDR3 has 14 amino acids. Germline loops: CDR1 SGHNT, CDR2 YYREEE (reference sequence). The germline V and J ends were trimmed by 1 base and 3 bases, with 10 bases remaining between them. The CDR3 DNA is TGTGCCAGCAGCTTGTCCCAATTTGACACTGAAGCTTTCTTT. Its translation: CASSLSQFDTEAFF.

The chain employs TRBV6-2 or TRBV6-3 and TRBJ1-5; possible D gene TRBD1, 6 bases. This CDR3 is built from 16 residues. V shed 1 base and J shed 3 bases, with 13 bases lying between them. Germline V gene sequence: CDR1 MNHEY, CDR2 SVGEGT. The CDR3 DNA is TGTGCCAGCAGTTACTTTGGTACAGGGTACAATCAGCCCCAGCATTTT. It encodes CASSYFGTGYNQPQHF.

The CDR3 reads CASSTGTSGSTDTQYF. The CDR3 coding sequence is TGTGCCAGCAGCACCGGGACTAGCGGGAGCACAGATACGCAGTATTTT. This chain joins TRBV5-4 and TRBJ2-3; TRBD2 agrees at 12 bases. Germline-derived CDR1 and CDR2 are SGHNT and YYREEE (reference sequence). The length of the CDR3 is 16 residues. V shed 4 bases, J shed 0 bases, and the junction held 3 bases outside the gene matches.

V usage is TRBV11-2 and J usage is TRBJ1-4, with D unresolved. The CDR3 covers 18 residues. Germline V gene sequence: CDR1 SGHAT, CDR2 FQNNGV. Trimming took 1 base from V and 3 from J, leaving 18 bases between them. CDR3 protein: CASSLGVPGGSPNEKLFF. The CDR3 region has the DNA TGTGCCAGCAGCTTAGGGGTACCGGGCGGGTCTCCTAATGAAAAACTGTTTTTT.

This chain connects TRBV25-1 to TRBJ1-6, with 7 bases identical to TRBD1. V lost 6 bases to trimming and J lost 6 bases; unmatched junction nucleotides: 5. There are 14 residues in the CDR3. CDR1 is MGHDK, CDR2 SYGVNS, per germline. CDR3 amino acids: CASSWDSGNSPLHF. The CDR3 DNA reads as TGTGCCAGCAGCTGGGACAGCGGTAATTCACCCCTCCACTTT.

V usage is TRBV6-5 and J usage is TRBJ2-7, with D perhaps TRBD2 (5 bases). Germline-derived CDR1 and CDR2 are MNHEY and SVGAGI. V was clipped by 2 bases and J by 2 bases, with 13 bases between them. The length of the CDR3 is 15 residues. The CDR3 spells CASSYGAGLTYEQYF. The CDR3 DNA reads TGTGCCAGCAGTTACGGCGCAGGACTCACCTACGAGCAGTACTTC.

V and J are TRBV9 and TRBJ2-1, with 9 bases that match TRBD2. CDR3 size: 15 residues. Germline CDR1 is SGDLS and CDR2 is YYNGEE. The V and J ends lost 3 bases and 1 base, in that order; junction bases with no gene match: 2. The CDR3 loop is CASSGSGGSYNEQFF. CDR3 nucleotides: TGTGCCAGCAGCGGTAGCGGGGGTTCCTACAATGAGCAGTTCTTC.

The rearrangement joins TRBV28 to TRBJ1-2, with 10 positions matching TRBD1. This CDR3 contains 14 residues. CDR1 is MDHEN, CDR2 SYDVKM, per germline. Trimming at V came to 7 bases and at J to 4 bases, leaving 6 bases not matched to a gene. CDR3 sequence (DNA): TGTGCCAGCACCGCTCGGACAGGGGGCTATGGCTACACCTTC. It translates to CASTARTGGYGYTF.

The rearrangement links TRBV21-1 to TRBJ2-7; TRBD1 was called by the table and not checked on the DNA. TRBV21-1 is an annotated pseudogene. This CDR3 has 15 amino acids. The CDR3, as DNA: TGTGCCAGCAGCCCAACCCTCCGGGACAACTACGAGCAGTACTTC. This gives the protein CASSPTLRDNYEQYF.

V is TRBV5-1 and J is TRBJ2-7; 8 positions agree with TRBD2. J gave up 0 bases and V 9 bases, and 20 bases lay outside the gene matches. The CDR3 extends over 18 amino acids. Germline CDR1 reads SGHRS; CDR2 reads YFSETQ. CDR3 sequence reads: CATKTGGELPQSSYEQYF. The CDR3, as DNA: TGCGCCACCAAAACCGGGGGGGAACTTCCGCAGAGCTCCTACGAGCAGTACTTC.

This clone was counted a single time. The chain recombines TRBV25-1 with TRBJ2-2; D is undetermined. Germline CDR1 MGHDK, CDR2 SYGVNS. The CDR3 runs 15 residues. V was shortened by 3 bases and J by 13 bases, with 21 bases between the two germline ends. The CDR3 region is CASSDSPTRTGLLFF. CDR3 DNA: TGTGCCAGCAGTGACAGCCCCACGAGAACGGGTCTGCTGTTTTTT.

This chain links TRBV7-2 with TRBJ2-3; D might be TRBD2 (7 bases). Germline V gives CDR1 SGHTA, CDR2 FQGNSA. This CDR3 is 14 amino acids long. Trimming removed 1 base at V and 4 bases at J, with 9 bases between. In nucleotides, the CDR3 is TGTGCCAGCAGCTTAGAGGGGGGGCCAGATACGCAGTATTTT. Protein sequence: CASSLEGGPDTQYF.

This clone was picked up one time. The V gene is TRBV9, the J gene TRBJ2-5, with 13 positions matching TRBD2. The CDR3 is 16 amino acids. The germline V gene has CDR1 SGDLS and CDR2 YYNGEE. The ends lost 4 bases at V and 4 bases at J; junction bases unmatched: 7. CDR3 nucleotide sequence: TGTGCCAGCAGCCTCGGACTAGCGGGAGTTAGAGAGACCCAGTACTTC. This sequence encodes CASSLGLAGVRETQYF.